The rows below give T cell receptor beta chains drawn from one sample of a study of T cells after yellow fever vaccination. TCRdb fed the 5' RACE reads into MiXCR, producing one record per CDR3 protein. The sample carries approximately 110,000 distinct CDR3 sequences, under 8% recorded once. Sequences were derived from CD4+ T cells sorted from PBMCs, sampled 10 to 11 days after the first yellow fever vaccination. These receptors all stem from a man aged 18 to 30 who received the YFV17D yellow fever vaccine. Both conserved end residues are part of each CDR3. The D gene is left open where the match is weak. Not every row has a clone size; where given, it reads once, few, many or a size class.

>many|TRBJ1-1|TRBV6-2/TRBV6-3|.
TGTGCCAGCACCCGTTCCGGGGCAGGGAGGTTATTGTCCACTGAAGCTTTCTTT
CASTRSGAGRLLSTEAFF
>many|TRBJ2-7|TRBV5-6|.
TGTGCCAGCAGCGGGAAGGACTACTCCTACGAGCAGTACTTC
CASSGKDYSYEQYF
>.|TRBJ2-1|TRBV11-3|TRBD1
TGTGCCAGCAGCTTCCCGGCGGTTGGACAGGGTTGGGCTAATATTTACAATGAGCAGTTCTTC
CASSFPAVGQGWANIYNEQFF
>few|TRBJ2-2|TRBV3-1|.
TGTGCCAGCAGCCACCAACAGGGACGGCGAAACACCGGGGAGCTGTTTTTT
CASSHQQGRRNTGELFF
>.|TRBJ1-5|TRBV7-2|.
TGTGCCAGCAGCCCTTATGATCAGCCCCAGCATTTT
CASSPYDQPQHF
>many|TRBJ1-6|TRBV7-3|TRBD1
TGTGCCAGCAGCTCGGGACAGGGGTCACCCCTCCACTTT
CASSSGQGSPLHF
>many|TRBJ1-1|TRBV7-2|.
TGTGCCAGCAGCTTAGTTCCGCGGAACACTGAAGCTTTCTTT
CASSLVPRNTEAFF
>many|TRBJ1-6|TRBV7-9|.
TGTGCCAGCAGCTTAGCTGGGGCGCCGGCTGATTCACCCCTCCACTTT
CASSLAGAPADSPLHF
>.|TRBJ2-5|TRBV5-6|TRBD2
TGTGCCAGCAGCCCTCGGGGGGGTGACCAAGAGACCCAGTACTTC
CASSPRGGDQETQYF
>many|TRBJ2-2|TRBV21-1|.
TGTGCCAGCAGCAAAGGGAGGACAGAGAACACCGGGGAGCTGTTTTTT
CASSKGRTENTGELFF
>many|TRBJ2-2|TRBV19|TRBD1
TGTGCCAGTAGCCAGGGAGGACAGGGGATGACCGGGGAGCTGTTTTTT
CASSQGGQGMTGELFF
>many|TRBJ2-3|TRBV3-1|.
TGTGCCAGCAGCCAACAGGCAGATACGCAGTATTTT
CASSQQADTQYF
>few|TRBJ2-3|TRBV11-2|.
TGTGCCAGCAGGGATTACACAGATACGCAGTATTTT
CASRDYTDTQYF
>many|TRBJ1-1|TRBV10-3|.
TGTGCCATCAGTGCCACAGTTGGCCGGACTGAAGCTTTCTTT
CAISATVGRTEAFF
>many|TRBJ2-7|TRBV7-9|TRBD1
TGTGCCAGCAGCTATGGACAGGGTGGTTACGAGCAGTACTTC
CASSYGQGGYEQYF
>few|TRBJ1-3|TRBV18|.
TGTGCCAGCTCACCACCGAGCGAAGGGAATGTTGGAAACACCATATATTTT
CASSPPSEGNVGNTIYF
>few|TRBJ1-6|TRBV11-2|.
TGTGCCAGCAACACATGGGGAGCCGGTAGGGCTTATAATTCACCCCTCCACTTT
CASNTWGAGRAYNSPLHF
>many|TRBJ1-1|TRBV6-5|.
TGTGCCAGCAGTTCCCTCCCGGGGGGTGGGCACACTGAAGCTTTCTTT
CASSSLPGGGHTEAFF
>many|TRBJ2-1|TRBV5-6|TRBD2
TGTGCCAGCAGCCTTAAGACTAGCGGGGTTCTGGTAGGTAATGAGCAGTTCTTC
CASSLKTSGVLVGNEQFF
>many|TRBJ2-4|TRBV3-1|.
TGTGCCAGCAGCCAAGGAACTACAGGGAGGGCCAAAAACATTCAGTACTTC
CASSQGTTGRAKNIQYF
>many|TRBJ2-1|TRBV5-1|.
TGCGCCAGCAGCTCCGACGGGTACAATGAGCAGTTCTTC
CASSSDGYNEQFF
>few|TRBJ2-7|TRBV29-1|TRBD2
TGCAGCGTTTCCCCGGGGGGTTATTCCTACGAGCAGTACTTC
CSVSPGGYSYEQYF
>many|TRBJ2-3|TRBV11-2|TRBD2
TGTGCCAGCAGCTCAACTAGCGGGGGGGCTGGCACAGATACGCAGTATTTT
CASSSTSGGAGTDTQYF
>many|TRBJ2-5|TRBV20-1|.
TGCAGTGCGCTCCGGGCACTCACGCGGGAGACCCAGTACTTC
CSALRALTRETQYF
>many|TRBJ2-2|TRBV7-3|.
TGTGCCAGCAGTTTCGGGGGACCCGGGGAGCTGTTTTTT
CASSFGGPGELFF
>many|TRBJ2-3|TRBV5-6|.
TGTGCCAGCAGCTCGCTTGGCGTCCAAGGCACAGATACGCAGTATTTT
CASSSLGVQGTDTQYF
>few|TRBJ2-3|TRBV7-2|.
TGTGCCAGCAGCTTAACGTGGGCAGATACGCAGTATTTT
CASSLTWADTQYF
>many|TRBJ1-4|TRBV20-1|TRBD1
TGCAGTGCTGAAGGGGGCATGGGTGAAAAACTGTTTTTT
CSAEGGMGEKLFF
>many|TRBJ2-1|TRBV7-2|.
TGTGCCAGCAGCTCCTCTAGCTCCTACAATGAGCAGTTCTTC
CASSSSSSYNEQFF
>.|TRBJ2-4|TRBV20-1|.
TGCAGTGCTAGAGCCGGGACAGCCAAAAACATTCAGTACTTC
CSARAGTAKNIQYF
>many|TRBJ1-1|TRBV5-4|.
TGTGCCAGCAGCTTGTTTGACAACACTGAAGCTTTCTTT
CASSLFDNTEAFF